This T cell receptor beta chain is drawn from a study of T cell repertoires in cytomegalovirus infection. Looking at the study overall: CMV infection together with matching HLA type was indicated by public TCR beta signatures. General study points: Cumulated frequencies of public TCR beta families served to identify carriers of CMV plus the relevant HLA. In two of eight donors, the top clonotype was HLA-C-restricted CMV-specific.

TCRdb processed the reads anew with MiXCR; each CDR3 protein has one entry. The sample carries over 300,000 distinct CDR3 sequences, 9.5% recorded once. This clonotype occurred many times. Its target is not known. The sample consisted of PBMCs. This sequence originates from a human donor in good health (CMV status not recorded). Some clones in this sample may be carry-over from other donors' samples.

This CDR3 reads CASRPGSDTQYF. The CDR3 coding sequence is TGTGCCAGCAGACCGGGTTCAGATACGCAGTATTTT. This sequence joins TRBV7-2 and TRBJ2-3; D unclear. The CDR3 covers 12 residues. Germline V lookup: CDR1 SGHTA, CDR2 FQGNSA. The V gene lost 6 bases and the J gene lost 4 bases, with 8 bases spanning the gap. Combining the CDR3 with reference TRBV7-2 and TRBJ2-3 gives the whole variable domain GAGVSQSPSNKVTEKGKDVELRCDPISGHTALYWYRQSLGQGLEFLIYFQGNSAPDKSGLPSDRFSAERTGGSVSTLTIQRTQQEDSAVYLCASRPGSDTQYFGPGTRLTVL.